This TCR beta chain was sequenced during a study of blood T cells in healthy people across ages. A sample-barcoded 5' primer and a J-beta primer mix were used in a second PCR of roughly 6 to 11 cycles. Tags on each cDNA molecule came from a template-switch adaptor with 12 random nucleotides. TCRdb re-called the 5' RACE reads with MiXCR, one entry per CDR3 protein. The sample has about 1.7 million distinct CDR3 sequences; 28% are singletons. Donors each provided roughly 9.6 milliliters of peripheral blood. Sequences were obtained from blood. This TCR was recovered from a woman aged 25 to 39 in good health.

CDR3 coding DNA: TGCAGCGTTGTACCCCGAACAGGGTATGGCTACACCTTC. It codes for CSVVPRTGYGYTF. The chain joins TRBV29-1 to TRBJ1-2, with a weak D call TRBD1 (6 bases). This CDR3 is 13 amino acids long. Germline V gives CDR1 SQVTM, CDR2 ANQGSEA. V was clipped by 4 bases and J by 5 bases, with 14 bases between them.